Listed below are T cell receptor beta chains from one sample, sequenced in a study of T cell responses to AZD1222 COVID-19 vaccine. Generated by immunoSEQ multiplex PCR, the TCRdb table keeps only in-frame clones and is missing some. This sample has around 96,000 clones; more than 70% occur once, and the top ten carry roughly 2.8%. The sample consisted of peripheral blood, taken on day 0 of AZD1222 vaccination. The origin of the receptors is an adult in good health. The CDR3 runs from the conserved cysteine through the conserved F or W. A D gene is named only where the DNA matches it firmly. Clone size, where shown, is once, few, many, or a class for clones that have expanded.

abundance: .; len: 13; v_gene: TRBV7-9; j_gene: TRBJ2-1; d_gene: .; CDR3aa: CASEPGHLSEQFF; CDR3nt: TGTGCCAGCGAACCGGGACACTTATCTGAGCAGTTCTTC
abundance: .; len: 16; v_gene: TRBV6-5; j_gene: TRBJ1-4; d_gene: .; CDR3aa: CASSYRGGGRVEKLFF; CDR3nt: TGTGCCAGCAGTTATCGGGGAGGTGGACGGGTCGAAAAACTGTTTTTT
abundance: .; len: 15; v_gene: TRBV4-1; j_gene: TRBJ1-2; d_gene: .; CDR3aa: CASSQETSPNYGYTF; CDR3nt: TGCGCCAGCAGCCAAGAAACCTCCCCTAACTATGGCTACACCTTC
abundance: .; len: 16; v_gene: TRBV30; j_gene: TRBJ1-4; d_gene: .; CDR3aa: CAWSVLWGGRNEKLFF; CDR3nt: TGTGCCTGGAGTGTACTTTGGGGGGGACGGAATGAAAAACTGTTTTTT
abundance: .; len: 13; v_gene: TRBV3-1/TRBV3-2; j_gene: TRBJ1-4; d_gene: TRBD1; CDR3aa: CASTGTGDEKLFF; CDR3nt: TGTGCCAGCACCGGGACAGGGGACGAAAAACTGTTTTTT
abundance: .; len: 12; v_gene: TRBV6-5; j_gene: TRBJ2-2; d_gene: TRBD2; CDR3aa: CASWRGFGELFF; CDR3nt: TGTGCCAGCTGGCGGGGGTTTGGGGAGCTGTTTTTT
abundance: .; len: 14; v_gene: TRBV2; j_gene: TRBJ1-6; d_gene: .; CDR3aa: CASSAIQDNSPLHF; CDR3nt: TGTGCCAGCAGTGCAATCCAGGATAATTCACCCCTCCACTTT
abundance: .; len: 16; v_gene: TRBV27; j_gene: TRBJ2-3; d_gene: .; CDR3aa: CASSSWGSAAGNTQYF; CDR3nt: TGTGCCAGCAGTTCCTGGGGGAGCGCGGCGGGGAATACGCAGTATTTT
abundance: .; len: 13; v_gene: TRBV7-2; j_gene: TRBJ2-7; d_gene: TRBD2; CDR3aa: CASSSWTSYEQYF; CDR3nt: TGTGCCAGCAGCTCCTGGACTAGCTACGAGCAGTACTTC
abundance: .; len: 17; v_gene: TRBV6-2/TRBV6-3; j_gene: TRBJ1-6; d_gene: .; CDR3aa: CASSYSITAGSKSPLHF; CDR3nt: TGTGCCAGCAGTTACTCGATCACTGCAGGGTCAAAGTCACCCCTCCACTTT
abundance: .; len: 16; v_gene: TRBV14; j_gene: TRBJ1-2; d_gene: TRBD1; CDR3aa: CASSQLRTGGDYGYTF; CDR3nt: TGTGCCAGCAGCCAGTTAAGGACAGGGGGCGACTATGGCTACACCTTC
abundance: few; len: 16; v_gene: TRBV3-1/TRBV3-2; j_gene: TRBJ1-5; d_gene: .; CDR3aa: CASSLRGRYSNQPQHF; CDR3nt: TGTGCCAGCAGCCTTAGGGGACGGTATAGCAATCAGCCCCAGCATTTT
abundance: .; len: 12; v_gene: TRBV28; j_gene: TRBJ1-2; d_gene: .; CDR3aa: CASSSGEYGYTF; CDR3nt: TGTGCCAGCAGTTCAGGGGAGTATGGCTACACCTTC
abundance: .; len: 13; v_gene: TRBV27; j_gene: TRBJ2-7; d_gene: .; CDR3aa: CASGLGQAYEQYF; CDR3nt: TGTGCCAGCGGTTTAGGGCAGGCCTACGAGCAGTACTTC
abundance: .; len: 14; v_gene: TRBV5-6; j_gene: TRBJ2-6; d_gene: .; CDR3aa: CASSLSAGANVLTF; CDR3nt: TGTGCCAGCAGCTTAAGCGCTGGGGCCAACGTCCTGACTTTC
abundance: .; len: 13; v_gene: TRBV7-2; j_gene: TRBJ1-4; d_gene: .; CDR3aa: CASSLGGPEKLFF; CDR3nt: TGTGCCAGCAGCTTAGGGGGACCCGAAAAACTGTTTTTT
abundance: .; len: 14; v_gene: TRBV10-2; j_gene: TRBJ2-7; d_gene: .; CDR3aa: CATRGQGTTYEQYF; CDR3nt: TGCGCCACCCGGGGGCAGGGCACGACCTACGAGCAGTACTTC
abundance: .; len: 14; v_gene: TRBV28; j_gene: TRBJ1-4; d_gene: .; CDR3aa: CASSPIGTTEKLFF; CDR3nt: TGTGCCAGCAGTCCCATCGGAACGACCGAAAAACTGTTTTTT
abundance: once; len: 12; v_gene: TRBV6-6; j_gene: TRBJ1-2; d_gene: .; CDR3aa: CASIGGIYGYTF; CDR3nt: TGTGCCAGCATCGGGGGCATCTATGGCTACACCTTC
abundance: .; len: 14; v_gene: TRBV7-9; j_gene: TRBJ1-1; d_gene: .; CDR3aa: CASSFGDLNTEAFF; CDR3nt: TGTGCCAGCAGCTTTGGCGACTTGAACACTGAAGCTTTCTTT
abundance: once; len: 17; v_gene: TRBV11-3; j_gene: TRBJ1-6; d_gene: .; CDR3aa: CASSREVGSSYNSPLHF; CDR3nt: TGTGCCAGCAGCCGGGAAGTAGGAAGCTCCTATAATTCACCCCTCCACTTT
abundance: many; len: 13; v_gene: TRBV11-2; j_gene: TRBJ1-1; d_gene: .; CDR3aa: CASSLNYGAEAFF; CDR3nt: TGTGCCAGCAGCCTGAACTACGGGGCTGAAGCTTTCTTT
abundance: .; len: 14; v_gene: TRBV13; j_gene: TRBJ2-1; d_gene: TRBD2; CDR3aa: CASSSGLRYNEQFF; CDR3nt: TGTGCCAGCAGCTCGGGACTAAGGTACAATGAGCAGTTCTTC
abundance: .; len: 12; v_gene: TRBV5-5; j_gene: TRBJ1-2; d_gene: TRBD1; CDR3aa: CASRDRAGGYTF; CDR3nt: TGTGCCAGCAGAGACAGGGCTGGCGGCTACACCTTC
abundance: .; len: 17; v_gene: TRBV30; j_gene: TRBJ2-7; d_gene: .; CDR3aa: CAWSEGGEGLPAYEQYF; CDR3nt: TGTGCCTGGAGTGAGGGTGGAGAGGGCCTCCCAGCCTACGAGCAGTACTTC
abundance: .; len: 16; v_gene: TRBV10-3; j_gene: TRBJ1-5; d_gene: TRBD1; CDR3aa: CAISEARGQGNQPQHF; CDR3nt: TGTGCCATCAGTGAGGCGAGGGGGCAGGGCAATCAGCCCCAGCATTTT
abundance: .; len: 13; v_gene: TRBV2; j_gene: TRBJ1-6; d_gene: TRBD1; CDR3aa: CASSGGQGSPLHF; CDR3nt: TGTGCCAGCAGTGGGGGACAGGGCTCACCCCTCCACTTT
abundance: once; len: 16; v_gene: TRBV19; j_gene: TRBJ1-1; d_gene: .; CDR3aa: CASLQGFGVSNTEAFF; CDR3nt: TGTGCCTCTCTCCAGGGATTCGGGGTGTCGAACACTGAAGCTTTCTTT
abundance: .; len: 14; v_gene: TRBV6-5; j_gene: TRBJ1-3; d_gene: TRBD1; CDR3aa: CASADTGDGNTIYF; CDR3nt: TGTGCCAGCGCGGATACAGGGGACGGAAACACCATATATTTT
abundance: .; len: 12; v_gene: TRBV11-3; j_gene: TRBJ2-7; d_gene: .; CDR3aa: CASSLGSFEQYF; CDR3nt: TGTGCCAGCAGCTTAGGCTCTTTCGAGCAGTACTTC
abundance: .; len: 15; v_gene: TRBV11-2; j_gene: TRBJ2-7; d_gene: TRBD2; CDR3aa: CASSIVSGGSYEQYF; CDR3nt: TGTGCCAGCAGCATCGTTAGCGGGGGCTCCTACGAGCAGTACTTC